This T cell receptor beta chain was recovered during a study of T cells in localized non-small cell lung cancer. Study results and caveats: As only one tumor region underwent sequencing, heterogeneity remains possible. A median around 55 of the top 100 tumor clones appeared in adjacent lung.

Trimming removed 7 bases at V and 0 bases at J, with 18 bases between. The germline CDR1 and CDR2 sequences are SQVTM and ANQGSEA. This CDR3 is 15 amino acids long. Produced via immunoSEQ multiplex PCR; TCRdb's table is partial and in-frame only. Of approximately 20,000 clones detected, about four fifths appear once; the ten largest clones hold 2.4%. About this clone itself: The antigen is unknown.

Source: peripheral blood, taken before any cancer treatment. The J gene is TRBJ2-5, the V gene TRBV29-1, with TRBD1 as a possible D gene (5 bases). The clonotype was recovered from a man aged 40 to 70 with stage I lung adenocarcinoma. The CDR3 DNA reads as TGCAGCGCCCTGGACAATAACTGGTACCAAGAGACCCAGTACTTC. This codes for CSALDNNWYQETQYF. Looking up the rest from reference TRBV29-1 and TRBJ2-5 gives the full variable domain: SAVISQKPSRDICQRGTSLTIQCQVDSQVTMMFWYRQQPGQSLTLIATANQGSEATYESGFVIDKFPISRPNLTFSTLTVSNMSPEDSSIYLCSALDNNWYQETQYFGPGTRLLVL.